These 17 T cell receptor beta chains originate from one sample sequenced in a study of T cell repertoires in cytomegalovirus infection (dated 2019 in TCRdb). No antigen has been assigned to these receptors. The sample was run on an Illumina HiSeq 1500. The public sequencing data were trimmed at Q25 with fastp and processed into clonotypes with MiXCR by TCRdb, which kept only in-frame beta chains. Under each unique CDR3 protein, matching rows form one entry showing the most common genes and DNA. The sample records some 590,000 distinct CDR3 sequences, 40% of which are singletons. Together, the top ten hold 48% of the sample. This sample's treatment or condition label indicates: in vitro stimulation with specific CMV peptide epitopes to enrich CMV-specific T cells. The specimen was cultured PBMCs, collected from culture after CMV antigen stimulation. The source of these receptors is a human donor in good health (CMV status not recorded). Some clones in this sample may be carry-over from other donors' samples.

This clonotype was seen more than once but under ten times. The rearrangement joins TRBV6-1 to TRBJ2-3; the match to TRBD2 covers 8 bases. Germline V gene data show CDR1 as MNHNS and CDR2 as SASEGT. J gave up 5 bases and V 4 bases, and 2 bases lay outside the gene matches. CDR3 length: 13 residues. The CDR3 protein is CASSGLAIDTQYF. The CDR3 DNA follows: TGTGCCAGCAGTGGACTAGCGATAGATACGCAGTATTTT.

V is TRBV7-3 and J is TRBJ2-6, with 8 nucleotides matching TRBD2. Germline-derived CDR1 and CDR2 are SGHTA and FQGTGA. Unmatched junction bases numbered 7, after V lost 2 bases and J lost 4 bases. This CDR3 has 17 amino acids. CDR3 protein: CASSLYGGLGGANVLTF. CDR3 nucleotides: TGTGCCAGCAGCTTATATGGGGGACTAGGGGGGGCCAACGTCCTGACTTTC.

V and J are TRBV20-1 and TRBJ1-4; D is perhaps TRBD1 (5 bases). CDR1 and CDR2 (germline): DFQATT, SNEGSKA (reference sequence). The V end lost 3 bases, the J end lost 9 bases, and 14 bases lay between the germline ends. The CDR3 length is 13 residues. The CDR3 DNA sequence: TGCAGTGCTAGGGATGAGGGGCGGCAAAAACTGTTTTTT. Translation: CSARDEGRQKLFF.

The chain couples TRBV19 to TRBJ1-5; 10 bases align to TRBD1. V lost 3 bases to trimming and J lost 4 bases; unmatched junction nucleotides: 6. The CDR3 has 16 residues. Germline V CDR1 and CDR2: LNHDA, SQIVND (reference sequence). The CDR3 coding sequence is TGTGCCAGTAGTATCCCGGGACAGGGGTCAAATCAGCCCCAGCATTTT. Protein product: CASSIPGQGSNQPQHF. The full variable domain, its missing parts supplied by reference TRBV19 and TRBJ1-5, is DGGITQSPKYLFRKEGQNVTLSCEQNLNHDAMYWYRQDPGQGLRLIYYSQIVNDFQKGDIAEGYSVSREKKESFPLTVTSAQKNPTAFYLCASSIPGQGSNQPQHFGDGTRLSIL.

The sample holds a few counts of this clonotype. The V call is TRBV6-1, the J call TRBJ2-3, with D unresolved. This CDR3 is 16 amino acids long. Per germline, CDR1 MNHNS and CDR2 SASEGT. V was clipped by 1 base and J by 0 bases, with 11 bases between them. The CDR3 bases are TGTGCCAGCAGTGAAGGTCCCTCGTCGAGCACAGATACGCAGTATTTT. Amino acid sequence: CASSEGPSSSTDTQYF.

The chain recombines TRBV12-3 or TRBV12-4 with TRBJ2-7, with D perhaps TRBD1 (6 bases). The CDR3 extends over 13 amino acids. V gave up 8 bases and J gave up 10 bases, with 21 bases separating them. The CDR3 nucleotides read TGTGCCAGCGGACCGGACAGAACCTTACAACAGTACTTC. It yields the protein CASGPDRTLQQYF.

This clonotype occurred many times. The CDR3 DNA follows: TGTGCCAGCAGCTTAAGAGCTAGCGGGGGGAGAGGAGAGACCCAGTACTTC. It codes for CASSLRASGGRGETQYF. The chain recombines TRBV7-2 with TRBJ2-5; the match to TRBD2 covers 11 bases. Trimming removed 2 bases from V and 4 bases from J; junction bases left unmatched: 9. Germline CDR1 reads SGHTA; CDR2 reads FQGNSA. This CDR3 has 17 amino acids.

This chain's CDR3 is CATSDSTELSGELFF. In nucleotides, the CDR3 is TGTGCCACCAGTGATTCGACAGAATTAAGCGGGGAGCTGTTTTTT. The chain combines TRBV24-1 with TRBJ2-2; D may be TRBD1 (5 bases). The CDR3 consists of 15 residues. Germline V lookup: CDR1 KGHDR, CDR2 SFDVKD. Trimming took 2 bases from V and 7 from J, leaving 13 bases between them.

About this clonotype: Since no conserved phenylalanine or tryptophan closes the CDR3, a read error is the likely cause. The rearrangement uses TRBV6-1 and TRBJ2-7; D is unresolved. CDR3 length: 11 amino acids. Trimming shortened V by 1 base and J by 4 bases, and 2 bases separated the two germline ends. Germline lookup yields CDR1 MNHNS and CDR2 SASEGT. CDR3 region: CASSEGYEQYL. CDR3 bases: TGTGCCAGCAGTGAAGGGTACGAGCAGTACTTA.

The V gene is TRBV12-3 or TRBV12-4, the J gene TRBJ2-7; 9 positions match TRBD1. The CDR3 has 17 amino acids. The ends lost 2 bases at V and 1 base at J; junction bases unmatched: 9. The CDR3 loop reads CASSLLTGTGMSYEQYF. The CDR3 nucleotides read TGTGCCAGCAGTTTACTTACCGGGACAGGGATGTCCTACGAGCAGTACTTC.

This clonotype was seen a handful of times. V usage is TRBV7-8 and J usage is TRBJ1-1; D may be TRBD1 (6 bases). The V gene lost 5 bases and the J gene lost 1 base, with 11 bases spanning the gap. CDR1 SGHVS and CDR2 FQNEAQ come from the germline V gene. This CDR3 contains 14 residues. The CDR3 coding sequence is TGTGCCAGCAGCAAACGGACAGCGAACACTGAAGCTTTCTTT. This translates into CASSKRTANTEAFF.

J is TRBJ2-1 and V is TRBV12-3 or TRBV12-4; 10 bases line up with TRBD1. The junction had 4 bases not matched to a gene; V was cut back by 6 bases and J by 2 bases. The CDR3 extends over 15 amino acids. DNA of the CDR3: TGTGCCAGCAGGTCGGGACAGGGGACCTACAATGAGCAGTTCTTC. Translation gives CASRSGQGTYNEQFF.

The chain uses TRBV12-3 or TRBV12-4 and TRBJ2-3; maybe TRBD2 (6 bases). Trimming cost V 4 bases and J 4 bases, with 12 bases left between them. The CDR3 loop spans 14 amino acids. The CDR3: CASSSTSLPDTQYF. CDR3 DNA sequence: TGTGCCAGCAGTTCGACTAGTCTCCCAGATACGCAGTATTTT.

This chain links TRBV29-1 with TRBJ2-2; D uncertain. This CDR3 comprises 14 residues. V was cut by 5 bases and J by 4 bases, with 14 bases left in between. Germline values: CDR1 SQVTM, CDR2 ANQGSEA. For the CDR3, the DNA is TGCAGCGTTCTTCCTAGGGTGGGCACCGGGGAGCTGTTTTTT. Amino acid sequence: CSVLPRVGTGELFF.

The J gene is TRBJ2-7, the V gene TRBV7-8; 12 bases are shared with TRBD2. Germline V gene data show CDR1 as SGHVS and CDR2 as FQNEAQ. J gave up 5 bases and V 5 bases, and 7 bases lay outside the gene matches. This CDR3 is 15 amino acids long. DNA of the CDR3: TGTGCCAGCAGCCGAACTAGCGGGGGGATCAACGAGCAGTACTTC. It is translated as CASSRTSGGINEQYF.

This chain joins TRBV7-9 and TRBJ1-4; no definite D call. CDR1 and CDR2 (germline): SEHNR, FQNEAQ (reference sequence). Trimming took off 5 bases at V and 5 bases at J, with 15 bases between the two ends. The CDR3 is made up of 15 amino acids. CDR3 sequence: CASSPTALRNEKLFF. CDR3 nucleotides: TGTGCCAGCAGCCCTACAGCATTGCGGAATGAAAAACTGTTTTTT. Combining the CDR3 with reference TRBV7-9 and TRBJ1-4 gives the whole variable domain DTGVSQNPRHKITKRGQNVTFRCDPISEHNRLYWYRQTLGQGPEFLTYFQNEAQLEKSRLLSDRFSAERPKGSFSTLEIQRTEQGDSAMYLCASSPTALRNEKLFFGSGTQLSVL.

The chain has TRBV10-3 and TRBJ2-3; 8 bases align to TRBD1. CDR3 length: 14 residues. V shed 4 bases, J shed 7 bases, and the junction held 7 bases outside the gene matches. CDR1 and CDR2 from the germline V gene are ENHRY and SYGVKD. CDR3 coding DNA: TGTGCCATCAGTGGGACAGGGACGGGGAATACGCAGTATTTT. It codes for CAISGTGTGNTQYF.